This TCR beta chain comes out of a study of T-cell reconstitution after alpha-beta-depleted transplantation in children. The study, taken as a whole, reports: After one year, T-cell counts and TCRbeta diversity mostly came from new T cells. Alpha-beta T cells present about two months after transplant were reported to originate from several hundred expanded graft clones. Surviving recipient T cells and thymic progenitors underlay high day-60 TCRbeta diversity in some patients.

About this clonotype itself: What it binds is not known.

Construction of the TCRbeta library involved unique molecular identifiers. MiXCR, run by TCRdb on the PCR reads, gives a single entry per CDR3 protein. The table has 750,000 to 950,000 distinct CDR3 sequences, about 15% seen once. V was cut by 0 bases and J by 2 bases, with 12 bases left in between. The germline gives CDR1 SGHRS, CDR2 YFSETQ. The CDR3 sequence is 15 residues long. The material was PBMCs, mostly from graft donor cells, obtained 360 days after TCRalphabeta/CD19-depleted stem cell transplant. The chain has TRBV5-1 and TRBJ2-7; D tentatively fits TRBD1 or TRBD2 (5 bases each). The clonotype originates from a male patient aged 10-17 years who had a stem cell transplant for acute lymphoblastic leukemia, so the T cells may come from the graft donor. CDR3 sequence (DNA): TGCGCCAGCAGCTTGGTACCGGGACCCACCTACGAGCAGTACTTC. Protein product: CASSLVPGPTYEQYF.